The 22 T cell receptor beta chains in this list originate from one sample, sequenced in a study of T cells in women clearing cervical HPV infection. Here immunoSEQ multiplex PCR was the method, and the copy in TCRdb shows in-frame clones only, minus some. The specimen's table records 30,000 to 45,000 clones. The sample taken for sequencing was blood buffy coat. Receptor source: a woman between 18 and 75 years old with a cervical HPV16 infection that either progressed to CIN3+ or cleared (not recorded which).

To note about this clone: The missing CDR3 end, 3 residues past where the read stops, is filled in from the germline J gene. The V call is TRBV20-1, the J call TRBJ1-5, with 9 bases identical to TRBD1. Germline V lookup: CDR1 DFQATT, CDR2 SNEGSKA (reference sequence). Trimming took 6 bases from V and 0 from J; bases not matched to a gene: 3. This CDR3 has 14 amino acids. CDR3 DNA, as far as it was read: TGCAGTGCCAGGACAGGGGCTAGCAATCAGCCC. Its protein product is CSARTGASNQP. The entire CDR3 sequence reads CSARTGASNQPQHF.

With regard to this clone: The read halts 3 residues ahead of the CDR3 end, with the missing end drawn from the germline J gene. The chain couples TRBV23-1 to TRBJ2-2; no clear D gene. TRBV23-1 is recorded as an ORF, its role being uncertain. The CDR3 has 15 residues. CDR3 amino acids: CASSQSCPLNEKLFF. CDR3 bases read: TGCGCCAGCAGTCAATCCTGCCCGCTAAATGAAAAG.

Concerning this clone itself: Read sequence stops 3 residues before the CDR3 end, and the germline J gene provides the missing end. This rearrangement joins TRBV29-1 to TRBJ2-3; tentative D call: TRBD2 (6 bases). The CDR3 contains 15 residues. Germline V CDR1 and CDR2: SQVTM, ANQGSEA. CDR3 protein: CSVGKGAFPGETQYF. CDR3 DNA, as far as it was read: TGCAGCGTGGGGAAAGGGGCGTTCCCGGGAGAGACG.

As for this clone: The read comes to an end 3 residues before the CDR3 does, leaving the germline J gene to fill in the end. The chain carries TRBV18 and TRBJ2-2, with D perhaps matching TRBD1 (5 bases). CDR1 and CDR2 (germline): KGHSH, LQKENI. There are 15 residues in the CDR3. Partial CDR3 DNA: TGTGCCAGCTCACCGGCCTTCTCTGGGGCCAACGTG. This codes for CASSPAFSGANV. The whole CDR3 protein reads CASSPAFSGANVLFF. The full variable domain, rest sourced from reference TRBV18 and TRBJ2-2, is NAGVMQNPRHLVRRRGQEARLRCSPMKGHSHVYWYRQLPEEGLKFMVYLQKENIIDESGMPKERFSAEFPKEGPSILRIQQVVRGDSAAYFCASSPAFSGANVLFFGEGSRLTVL.

Concerning this clone itself: The read ends 3 residues before the CDR3 terminus; that terminus is restored from the germline J gene. Other DNA sequences in this sample translate to the same CDR3. The chain employs TRBV30 and TRBJ2-3; TRBD1 matches at 7 bases. This CDR3 has 15 amino acids. CDR1 and CDR2 from the germline V gene are GTSNPN and SVGIG (reference sequence). The sequenced CDR3 bases are TGTGCCTGGCACTACAGGGGCCTAGAGGGAGAGACG. Translation gives CAWHYRGLEGET. The whole CDR3 sequence is CAWHYRGLEGETQYF.

On this clone itself: The sequence runs out 3 residues before the end of the CDR3; the remainder is reconstructed from the germline J gene. This sequence joins TRBV28 and TRBJ2-4; D gene unclear. The CDR3 contains 15 residues. Trimming removed 5 bases from V and 3 bases from J, with 14 bases in between. Germline lookup yields CDR1 MDHEN and CDR2 SYDVKM. Incomplete CDR3 DNA: TGTGCCAGCAGTCGCGCGGCATCCGTCAAAAACATT. Translating it yields CASSRAASVKNI. The full-length CDR3 reads as CASSRAASVKNIQYF.

As regards this clone: The CDR3 extends 3 residues past the end of the read, so its final part is completed from the germline J gene. The chain recombines TRBV29-1 with TRBJ2-1, with 9 nucleotides matching TRBD1. Germline trimming cut 5 bases from V and 5 bases from J; bases unmatched to any gene: 7. Germline CDR1 reads SQVTM; CDR2 reads ANQGSEA. The CDR3 runs to 14 residues. The part of the CDR3 DNA that was read is TGCAGCGTTAGTACAGGGGGCATAAACAATGAG. Its protein product is CSVSTGGINNE. In full, the CDR3 is CSVSTGGINNEQFF.

To note about this clone: The CDR3 end falls 3 residues outside the read, so it is completed with the germline J gene. The rearrangement uses TRBV7-9 and TRBJ2-1, with TRBD2 matching over 11 bases. CDR3 length equals 14 residues. Looked up from germline, CDR1 is SEHNR and CDR2 is FQNEAQ (reference sequence). V gave up 11 bases and J gave up 5 bases; unmatched junction bases: 8. The covered CDR3 bases are TGTGCCGGTGGGGGACTAGCGGAGAACAATGAG. Encoded protein: CAGGGLAENNE. The complete CDR3 protein is CAGGGLAENNEQFF.

On this clone: The CDR3 end is not reached by the read, which stops 3 residues before it; the germline J gene fills it in. The rearrangement joins TRBV7-9 to TRBJ1-4; D might be TRBD1 (6 bases). Between the trimmed V and J ends, which lost 7 bases and 8 bases, there was a span of 14 bases. The CDR3 length is 13 residues. Per the germline V gene, CDR1 is SEHNR and CDR2 is FQNEAQ (reference sequence). CDR3 residues: CASNREPSEKLFF. CDR3 bases read: TGTGCCAGCAACAGGGAGCCCTCAGAAAAA.

Worth noting for this clone: With the read ending 3 residues before the CDR3 end, the germline J gene is used to fill in that end. The V and J genes are TRBV20-1 and TRBJ1-2, with 7 bases identical to TRBD1. Germline loops: CDR1 DFQATT, CDR2 SNEGSKA (reference sequence). CDR3 length: 11 amino acids. The DNA read from the CDR3 is TGCAGTGCTAGTATAGGGGGCGGC. Residues: CSASIGGG. Given in full, the CDR3 is CSASIGGGYTF.

Concerning this clone: The CDR3 extends 3 residues past the end of the read, so its final part is completed from the germline J gene. The gene calls are TRBV13 and TRBJ2-2; 12 bases are a match to TRBD2. This CDR3 is 16 amino acids long. The V segment lost 5 bases and the J segment 5 bases; nucleotides outside the gene matches: 6. In germline, CDR1 is PRHDT, CDR2 FYEKMQ (reference sequence). CDR3 sequence reads: CASSPPSGGETGELFF. The part of the CDR3 DNA that was read is TGTGCCAGCAGCCCTCCTAGCGGGGGGGAGACCGGGGAG. Variable domain in full (rest from reference TRBV13 and TRBJ2-2): AAGVIQSPRHLIKEKRETATLKCYPIPRHDTVYWYQQGPGQDPQFLISFYEKMQSDKGSIPDRFSAQQFSDYHSELNMSSLELGDSALYFCASSPPSGGETGELFFGEGSRLTVL.

For this clone: The sequence runs out 3 residues before the end of the CDR3; the remainder is reconstructed from the germline J gene. This rearrangement joins TRBV20-1 to TRBJ1-5; possibly TRBD1 for D (5 bases). From germline, CDR1 is DFQATT and CDR2 SNEGSKA (reference sequence). Between the trimmed V and J ends, which lost 3 bases and 2 bases, there was a span of 20 bases. This CDR3 comprises 17 residues. The sequenced CDR3 bases are TGCAGTGCTAGGGGAGGGGTGGGGAAGAGCGGCAATCAGCCC. It codes for CSARGGVGKSGNQP. Given in full, the CDR3 is CSARGGVGKSGNQPQHF.

Regarding this clone: The CDR3 end falls 3 residues outside the read, so it is completed with the germline J gene. This same CDR3 is encoded by further DNA sequences in the sample. J is TRBJ2-7 and V is TRBV19; 8 nucleotides agree with TRBD2. Germline trimming cut 4 bases from V and 2 bases from J; bases unmatched to any gene: 4. Germline V lookup: CDR1 LNHDA, CDR2 SQIVND (reference sequence). The CDR3 has 14 residues. CDR3 bases read: TGTGCCAGTAGTACAGGGACTAGGACCTACGAG. It is translated as CASSTGTRTYE. The whole CDR3 sequence is CASSTGTRTYEQYF.

Regarding this clone: The CDR3 is cut off 3 residues early in the read; its end comes from the germline J gene. This chain links TRBV20-1 with TRBJ1-1; 8 nucleotides match TRBD1. There are 13 residues in the CDR3. Trimming at V came to 0 bases and at J to 4 bases, leaving 1 base not matched to a gene. Germline V CDR1 and CDR2: DFQATT, SNEGSKA (reference sequence). Incomplete CDR3 DNA: TGCAGTGCTAGAGATGACAGGGGCACTGAA. Translation: CSARDDRGTE. In full, the CDR3 reads CSARDDRGTEAFF.

The part of the CDR3 DNA that was read is TGTGCCAGCAGCTTTTGGGAAGGGGACACTGAA. Amino acid sequence: CASSFWEGDTE. The complete CDR3 reads CASSFWEGDTEAFF. The chain combines TRBV7-6 with TRBJ1-1; the D gene is possibly TRBD1 (5 bases). The observed sequence ends 3 residues before the CDR3 terminus, with the missing tail filled in from the germline J gene. The CDR3 is 14 amino acids. V was clipped by 3 bases and J by 3 bases, with 11 bases between them. From germline, CDR1 is SGHVS and CDR2 FNYEAQ.

About this clone itself: The read is 3 residues too short to cover the CDR3 end, so that end is filled in from the germline J gene. The V and J genes are TRBV5-6 and TRBJ1-1; the D is unclear. V lost 0 bases and J lost 2, with 8 bases in between. Germline V lookup: CDR1 SGHDT, CDR2 YYEEEE. The length of the CDR3 is 14 residues. The CDR3 reads CASSLARSNTEAFF. The covered CDR3 bases are TGTGCCAGCAGCTTGGCCAGGTCTAACACTGAA.

On this clone: The CDR3 end lies 3 residues beyond the end of the read and is filled in from the germline J gene. V gene TRBV29-1 combines with J gene TRBJ1-1; D remains ambiguous. CDR3 length: 15 residues. Germline V gene data show CDR1 as SQVTM and CDR2 as ANQGSEA. The germline V and J ends were trimmed by 3 bases and 0 bases, with 14 bases remaining between them. CDR3 in amino acids: CSVEGSSDMNTEAFF. The sequenced part of the CDR3 DNA is TGCAGCGTTGAGGGCAGTTCGGATATGAACACTGAA.

In the case of this clone: The missing CDR3 end, 3 residues past where the read stops, is filled in from the germline J gene. This chain uses TRBV20-1 with TRBJ1-1; 7 bases line up with TRBD1. Trimming cost V 1 base and J 1 base; bases outside gene matches: 3. Germline loops: CDR1 DFQATT, CDR2 SNEGSKA (reference sequence). The CDR3 is made up of 14 amino acids. CDR3 loop: CSARVQGTNTEAFF. CDR3 bases read: TGCAGTGCTAGAGTACAGGGGACGAACACTGAA.

In regard to this clone: The junction differs from germline at one of its ends, possibly a read error. The read ends 3 residues before the CDR3 terminus; that terminus is restored from the germline J gene. The chain combines TRBV4-2 with TRBJ1-5; D remains unclear. The CDR3 covers 15 residues. In germline, CDR1 is LGHNA, CDR2 YNFKEQ. The part of the CDR3 DNA that was read is TGCGCCAGCAGCCAAGATCACAATAGCAATCAGCCC. Its protein is CASSQDHNSNQP. The full CDR3 reads CASSQDHNSNQPQHF.

In the case of this clone: The read halts 3 residues ahead of the CDR3 end, with the missing end drawn from the germline J gene. V usage is TRBV11-2 and J usage is TRBJ2-3, with D perhaps matching TRBD1 (7 bases). The CDR3 loop spans 14 amino acids. Germline-derived CDR1 and CDR2 are SGHAT and FQNNGV. The CDR3 region is CASSYGGGQETQYF. The DNA read from the CDR3 is TGTGCCAGCAGCTACGGAGGGGGCCAAGAGACG.

A remark on this clone: The read ends 3 residues shy of where the CDR3 ends; the end is completed using the germline J gene. The rearrangement links TRBV7-2 to TRBJ1-1; a possible D gene is TRBD1 (6 bases). Trimming pared 3 bases from V and 1 base from J, leaving 9 bases between. The CDR3 totals 14 residues. The germline CDR1 and CDR2 sequences are SGHTA and FQGNSA. CDR3 protein: CASSFTGQNTEAFF. The CDR3 DNA, read in part, is TGTGCCAGCAGCTTTACGGGACAGAACACTGAA.

For this clone: From the germline J gene comes the end of the CDR3, since the read stops 3 residues before it. The chain is built from TRBV7-6 and TRBJ1-2, with 7 positions matching TRBD1. The CDR3 runs 15 residues. Unmatched junction bases numbered 9, after V lost 4 bases and J lost 4 bases. The germline gives CDR1 SGHVS, CDR2 FNYEAQ. This CDR3 is CASSSELTGPYGYTF. The covered CDR3 bases are TGTGCCAGCAGCTCCGAGTTGACAGGGCCCTATGGC.